This T cell receptor (beta chain) was profiled in a study of cytomegalovirus exposure and HLA in healthy donors. In the study overall: Researchers found that about 84% of about 400 genotyped donors fell within the Caucasian-associated ancestry cluster.

Overall study results and limits: TCR beta V segments were, for the most part, productive about 87% or about 30% of the time in an earlier analysis. The authors later found most CMV-associated TCR beta chains appeared HLA-restricted.

PCR employed 60 Vbeta and 13 Jbeta primers. Authors' methods: Per a later analysis, the number of unique TCR beta chains was about 78 million, of which roughly 11 million were shared. Profiled with immunoSEQ multiplex PCR; TCRdb holds only in-frame clones, not every one. V and J calls and clone size are copied from that table; D and trimming were computed from the DNA. The data hold under 110,000 clones, with about three quarters observed a single time. This clone was found once. The antigen is not known. Sequenced material: PBMCs. The receptor was derived from a boy aged 10-17 years in good health and CMV-seronegative.

CDR3 loop: CASSLGVLADYEQYF. The CDR3 bases are TGCGCCAGCAGCTTAGGCGTACTAGCGGACTACGAGCAGTACTTC. The chain employs TRBV5-1 and TRBJ2-7; 8 bases line up with TRBD2. The junction had 7 bases not matched to a gene; V was cut back by 2 bases and J by 3 bases. CDR3 size: 15 residues. Germline loops: CDR1 SGHRS, CDR2 YFSETQ. Full variable domain (missing parts from reference TRBV5-1 and TRBJ2-7): KAGVTQTPRYLIKTRGQQVTLSCSPISGHRSVSWYQQTPGQGLQFLFEYFSETQRNKGNFPGRFSGRQFSNSRSEMNVSTLELGDSALYLCASSLGVLADYEQYFGPGTRLTVT.